This TCR beta chain was found in a study of shared clonotypes between healthy human individuals. The repertoire was sequenced with immunoSEQ multiplex PCR; TCRdb's copy has only in-frame clones and lacks some. The data contain roughly 1 million clones, around 76% of them singletons. The CDR3 has 14 amino acids. Germline CDR1 reads SGHAT; CDR2 reads FQNNGV. The V segment lost 5 bases and the J segment 4 bases; nucleotides outside the gene matches: 7. The sequence was obtained from a man aged 18 to 35 in good health. This chain links TRBV11-2 with TRBJ2-7; 8 bases agree with TRBD1. Source material: memory CD4+ T cells sorted from blood. Described subset: CD45RA-negative fraction. In DNA, the CDR3 is TGTGCCAGCAGCCGGTTGGGGACAGGTTACGAGCAGTACTTC. Translated, it gives CASSRLGTGYEQYF.